This section outlines one TCR beta chain sequence together with its context. Single viable CD3+CD4+CD8-CD45RO+ cells were sorted as the memory CD4+ T cells. After thawing, CD4+ T cells were positively selected. The V gene lost 8 bases and the J gene lost 0 bases, with 10 bases spanning the gap. Germline CDR1 is SNHLY and CDR2 is FYNNEI. The CDR3 is 13 residues long. This sample is drawn from a study of memory CD4+ T cells and cytomegalovirus serostatus. Study-level information: Donors were healthy Belgian adults, several CMV seropositive and around 23 seronegative.

Sequenced by immunoSEQ multiplex PCR; TCRdb stores in-frame clones only, minus some. The table includes tens of thousands of clones, less than 85% detected once. The sequencing sample was made of memory CD4+ T cells from blood. The origin of this receptor is an adult in good health and CMV-seronegative. The genes are TRBV2 and TRBJ1-1; D is ambiguous. DNA for the CDR3: TGTGCCAGCCTCCCGTTGGTGAACACTGAAGCTTTCTTT. This translates into CASLPLVNTEAFF.